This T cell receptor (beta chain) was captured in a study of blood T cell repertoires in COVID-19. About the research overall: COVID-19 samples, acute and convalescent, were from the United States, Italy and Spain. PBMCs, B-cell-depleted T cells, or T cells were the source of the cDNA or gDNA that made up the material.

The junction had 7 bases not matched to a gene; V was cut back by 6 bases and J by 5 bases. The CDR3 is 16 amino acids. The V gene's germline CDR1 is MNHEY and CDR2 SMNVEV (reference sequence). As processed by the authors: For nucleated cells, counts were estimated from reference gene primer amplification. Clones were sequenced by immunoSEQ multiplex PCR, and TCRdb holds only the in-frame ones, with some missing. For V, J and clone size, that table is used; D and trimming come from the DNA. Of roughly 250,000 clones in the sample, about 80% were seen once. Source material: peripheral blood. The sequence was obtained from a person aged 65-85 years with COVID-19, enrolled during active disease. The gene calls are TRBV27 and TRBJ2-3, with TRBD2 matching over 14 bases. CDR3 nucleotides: TGTGCCAGCAGCTCGACTAGCGGGAGGGCCATAGATACGCAGTATTTT. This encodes CASSSTSGRAIDTQYF.